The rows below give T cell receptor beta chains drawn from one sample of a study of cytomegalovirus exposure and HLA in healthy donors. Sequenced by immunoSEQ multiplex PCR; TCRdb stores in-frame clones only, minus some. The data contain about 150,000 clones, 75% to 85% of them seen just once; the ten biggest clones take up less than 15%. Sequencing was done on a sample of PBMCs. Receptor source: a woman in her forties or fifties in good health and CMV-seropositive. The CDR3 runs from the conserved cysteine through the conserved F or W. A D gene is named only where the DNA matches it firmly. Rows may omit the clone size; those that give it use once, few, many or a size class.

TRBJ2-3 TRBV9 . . TGTGCCAGCAGCGTAGGTGAGGGGGGGTCGAAATGGACAGATACGCAGTATTTT CASSVGEGGSKWTDTQYF
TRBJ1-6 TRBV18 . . TGTGCCAGCTCAGAACGACAGAATTCACCCCTCCACTTT CASSERQNSPLHF
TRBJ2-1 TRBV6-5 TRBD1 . TGTGCCAGCAGTTATACGGGACAGGGCGGTGAGCAGTTCTTC CASSYTGQGGEQFF
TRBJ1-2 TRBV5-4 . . TGTGCCAGCAGCTTGGGACAGATCTATGGCTACACCTTC CASSLGQIYGYTF
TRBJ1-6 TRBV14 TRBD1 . TGTGCCAGCAGCCAAGTAGGACAGGGGCCGGGATCACCCCTCCACTTT CASSQVGQGPGSPLHF
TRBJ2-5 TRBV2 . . TGTGCCAGCAGTGAAGCCCTAGAGACCCAGTACTTC CASSEALETQYF
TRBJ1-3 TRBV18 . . TGTGCCAGCTCACCGGGGAGCTCTGGAAACACCATATATTTT CASSPGSSGNTIYF
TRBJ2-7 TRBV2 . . TGTGCCAGCAGTGAAACTAAGGCAGGGTCGGGCGAGCAGTACTTC CASSETKAGSGEQYF
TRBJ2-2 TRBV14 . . TGTGCCAGCAGCCAAGTATCTACCGGGGAGCTGTTTTTT CASSQVSTGELFF
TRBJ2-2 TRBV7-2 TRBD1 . TGTGCCAGCAGTCAGGGGGTCGGGGAGCTGTTTTTT CASSQGVGELFF
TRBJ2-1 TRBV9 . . TGTGCCAGCAGCGTAGCAGGGGCTCACAATGAGCAGTTCTTC CASSVAGAHNEQFF
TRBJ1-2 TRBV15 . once TGTGCCACCAGCTTGTATCCGGGGGAGGGTGGCTACACCTTC CATSLYPGEGGYTF
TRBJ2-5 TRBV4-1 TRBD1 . TGCGCCAGCAGCCTCGGGACAGGGGGTGAGACCCAGTACTTC CASSLGTGGETQYF
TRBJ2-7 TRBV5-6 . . TGTGCCAGCAGCTTGGCCAGGACTCGGGGAACCTACGAGCAGTACTTC CASSLARTRGTYEQYF
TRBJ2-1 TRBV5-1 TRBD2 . TGCGCCAGCAGCTTTTTGCCTAGCGGGCTCTCCTACAATGAGCAGTTCTTC CASSFLPSGLSYNEQFF
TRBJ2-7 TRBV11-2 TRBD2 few TGTGCCAGCAGCTTAGACTGGGCGGGGGACGAGCAGTACTTC CASSLDWAGDEQYF
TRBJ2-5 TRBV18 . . TGTGCCAGCTCACCAGAGGGCCTACAAGAGACCCAGTACTTC CASSPEGLQETQYF
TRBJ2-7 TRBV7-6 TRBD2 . TGTGCCAGCAGCTTAATAACTAGCGGACTTAACGAGCAGTACTTC CASSLITSGLNEQYF
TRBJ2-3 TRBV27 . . TGTGCCAGCAGTTCGTCTGGCACAGATACGCAGTATTTT CASSSSGTDTQYF
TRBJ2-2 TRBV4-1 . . TGCGCCAGCAGCCAGGACATCGGATTCGGGGAGCTGTTTTTT CASSQDIGFGELFF
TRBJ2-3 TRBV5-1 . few TGCGCCAGCAGCTTGAACAGGGCCCAGGGAGATACGCAGTATTTT CASSLNRAQGDTQYF
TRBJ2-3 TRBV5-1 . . TGCGCCAGCAGCAGGTGGACTAGCACAGATACGCAGTATTTT CASSRWTSTDTQYF
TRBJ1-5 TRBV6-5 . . TGTGCCAGCAGCCCCTACCGCAATCAGCCCCAGCATTTT CASSPYRNQPQHF
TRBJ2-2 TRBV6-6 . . TGTGCCAGCAGTTACTTAGATAACAGGGTTTCCGGGGAGCTGTTTTTT CASSYLDNRVSGELFF
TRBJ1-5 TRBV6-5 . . TGTGCCAGCAGTCCGACAGTTAATCAGCCCCAGCATTTT CASSPTVNQPQHF
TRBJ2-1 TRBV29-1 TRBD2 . TGCAGCGTTCTGACTGGGCTAGCGGGGGGCAATGAGCAGTTCTTC CSVLTGLAGGNEQFF
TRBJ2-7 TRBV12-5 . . TGTGCTAGTGGTTTGGGCAGAACCTACGAGCAGTACTTC CASGLGRTYEQYF
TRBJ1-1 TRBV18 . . TGTGCCAGTAGATCGGGGGTGGACACTGAAGCTTTCTTT CASRSGVDTEAFF
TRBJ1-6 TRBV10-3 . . TGTGCCATCGGGGATCAGGGTTCACCCCTCCACTTT CAIGDQGSPLHF
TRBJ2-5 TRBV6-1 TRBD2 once TGTGCCAGCATCACATCCGCTAGCGGAGAGACCCAGTACTTC CASITSASGETQYF
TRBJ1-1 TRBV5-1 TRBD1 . TGCGCCAGCAGCTGGGGACAGGTGAACACTGAAGCTTTCTTT CASSWGQVNTEAFF
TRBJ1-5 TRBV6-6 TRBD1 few TGTGCCAGCAGTCCCTCCAGGGGGAGGAATCAGCCCCAGCATTTT CASSPSRGRNQPQHF
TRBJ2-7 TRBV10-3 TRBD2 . TGTGCCATCAGTGAGTCTTCTAGCGGATCCTACGAGCAGTACTTC CAISESSSGSYEQYF
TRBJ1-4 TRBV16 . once TGTGCCAGCAGCCAATCTCTCGGGATTGAAAAACTGTTTTTT CASSQSLGIEKLFF
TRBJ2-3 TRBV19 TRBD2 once TGTGCCAGTAGTATAACCCGGTCAGCGGGGGGGACCACAGATACGCAGTATTTT CASSITRSAGGTTDTQYF
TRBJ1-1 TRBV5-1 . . TGCGCCAGCAGCTCGTATCTACAGGGTGAAGCTTTCTTT CASSSYLQGEAFF
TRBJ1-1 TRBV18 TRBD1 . TGTGCCAGCTCACCGGGACAGTCGGGAATGAACACTGAAGCTTTCTTT CASSPGQSGMNTEAFF
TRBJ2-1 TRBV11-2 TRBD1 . TGTGCCAGCAGCATAACCGGGACAGTAGGAGATGAGCAGTTCTTC CASSITGTVGDEQFF
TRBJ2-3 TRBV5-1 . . TGCGCCAGCAGCTTGGATAGCGGAAGCACAGATACGCAGTATTTT CASSLDSGSTDTQYF
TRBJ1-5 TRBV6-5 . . TGTGCCAGCAGTTACGGGGGAGGGGGTAATCAGCCCCAGCATTTT CASSYGGGGNQPQHF
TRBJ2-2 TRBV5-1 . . TGCGCCAGCAGCCCGTACGGGGCCGGGGAGCTGTTTTTT CASSPYGAGELFF
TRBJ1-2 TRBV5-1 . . TGCGCCAGCAGCTTGCAGGGAAGGGGCTACACCTTC CASSLQGRGYTF
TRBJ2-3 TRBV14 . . TGTGCCAGCAGCCCTCTATCGGGGGGCCCCCCCCGGACAGATACGCAGTATTTT CASSPLSGGPPRTDTQYF
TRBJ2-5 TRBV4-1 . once TGCGCCAGCAGCCCCCGGGATCTCCAAGAGACCCAGTACTTC CASSPRDLQETQYF
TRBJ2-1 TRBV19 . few TGTGCCAGTAGTATCGGGACGCGGGGCAATGAGCAGTTCTTC CASSIGTRGNEQFF
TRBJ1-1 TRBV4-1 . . TGCGCCGGCAGCCAAGGAGGGAACACTGAAGCTTTCTTT CAGSQGGNTEAFF
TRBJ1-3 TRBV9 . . TGTGCCAGCCGGGGAGTTTCCGGAAACACCATATATTTT CASRGVSGNTIYF
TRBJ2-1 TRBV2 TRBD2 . TGTGCCAGCAGACTACTAGCGGGGGGAGGGTATGAGCAGTTCTTC CASRLLAGGGYEQFF
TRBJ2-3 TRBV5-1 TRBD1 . TGCGCCAGCAGCCGGGTGAGGACAGGGGAAGGCACAGATACGCAGTATTTT CASSRVRTGEGTDTQYF
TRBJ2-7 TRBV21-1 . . TGTGCCAGCAGCAAAGACATGGCTACAGGGGGGGGCTACGAGCAGTACTTC CASSKDMATGGGYEQYF
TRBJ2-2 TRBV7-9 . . TGTGCCAGCAGCTTAGGCACTTCGAACACCGGGGAGCTGTTTTTT CASSLGTSNTGELFF